Listed below are T cell receptor beta chains from one sample, sequenced in a study of T cells in localized non-small cell lung cancer. The repertoire was sequenced with immunoSEQ multiplex PCR; TCRdb's copy has only in-frame clones and lacks some. Of 65,000 to 80,000 clones in the sample, 70% to 85% were seen once. Sequencing was performed on peripheral blood, taken before any cancer treatment. The receptor set was obtained from a female donor at least 60 years old with stage I lung adenocarcinoma. CDR3s include the opening cysteine and the closing phenylalanine or tryptophan. Fields, in order: CDR3 protein, V gene, J gene.

CASSPTPGHSELAFF	TRBV5-5	TRBJ1-1
CASNDRVDYGYTF	TRBV19	TRBJ1-2
CASSEVLGQGETQYF	TRBV6-1	TRBJ2-5
CASSYSTDSYTF	TRBV6-6	TRBJ1-2
CASSLEGPNEQFF	TRBV11-3	TRBJ2-1
CASGLTQNTGELFF	TRBV9	TRBJ2-2
CASSPLSPPSYEQYF	TRBV27	TRBJ2-7
CASSVAGTGNLDEQFF	TRBV6-1	TRBJ2-1
CASSEAPSLASTDTQYF	TRBV6-1	TRBJ2-3
CAIGAGDSNQPQHF	TRBV10-3	TRBJ1-5
CASSPGTSGDYEQYF	TRBV6-6	TRBJ2-7
CASSWRAQNTGELFF	TRBV5-1	TRBJ2-2
CASSPSSGSAYNEQFF	TRBV9	TRBJ2-1
CASSPSSRFRQYF	TRBV28	TRBJ2-7
CASSDGSGPSPLHF	TRBV2	TRBJ1-6
CASSLGQGANSHKNIQYF	TRBV5-8	TRBJ2-4
CATGAFRGAYEQYF	TRBV15	TRBJ2-7
CASSRLLAGSTDTQYF	TRBV18	TRBJ2-3
CASSATRGTMETQYF	TRBV18	TRBJ2-5
CAVGEGGETQYF	TRBV19	TRBJ2-5
CASRRATARNEQFF	TRBV19	TRBJ2-1
CASRGRGGEKLFF	TRBV23-1	TRBJ1-4
CASSAFRGARGNEAFF	TRBV13	TRBJ1-1
CASSPPGGNYNEQFF	TRBV5-1	TRBJ2-1
CAISESSIADTASYNEQFF	TRBV10-3	TRBJ2-1
CASSQVTEGTWDEQFF	TRBV4-1	TRBJ2-1
CASRGHLAYEQYF	TRBV21-1	TRBJ2-7